This record looks at one TCR beta chain sequence and its context. The antigen remains unidentified. The data are from a study of cytomegalovirus exposure and HLA in healthy donors. Across the whole study: The 120 or so validation repertoires were produced on the same platform as the roughly 700 repertoires of the first cohort. This was reported in a later analysis. Overall study findings and caveats: The listing of approximately 160 TCR beta chains classed them as cytomegalovirus-associated.

CDR1 and CDR2 (germline): SEHNR, FQNEAQ (reference sequence). Deletions cut 5 bases from V and 4 bases from J, with 5 bases between. This CDR3 is 11 amino acids long. The donors were in the approximately 130-subject validation cohort, distinct from the approximately 700-subject first cohort. Assay: immunoSEQ multiplex PCR; the TCRdb copy retains only in-frame clones and omits some. Among under 200,000 clones listed, 96% were seen once. This chain uses TRBV7-9 with TRBJ1-1; a possible D gene is TRBD1 (5 bases). This receptor was identified in a young woman in good health and CMV-seronegative. Sequencing was performed on PBMCs. CDR3 sequence (DNA): TGTGCCAGCAGCAGGGGCACTGAAGCTTTCTTT. It is translated as CASSRGTEAFF.